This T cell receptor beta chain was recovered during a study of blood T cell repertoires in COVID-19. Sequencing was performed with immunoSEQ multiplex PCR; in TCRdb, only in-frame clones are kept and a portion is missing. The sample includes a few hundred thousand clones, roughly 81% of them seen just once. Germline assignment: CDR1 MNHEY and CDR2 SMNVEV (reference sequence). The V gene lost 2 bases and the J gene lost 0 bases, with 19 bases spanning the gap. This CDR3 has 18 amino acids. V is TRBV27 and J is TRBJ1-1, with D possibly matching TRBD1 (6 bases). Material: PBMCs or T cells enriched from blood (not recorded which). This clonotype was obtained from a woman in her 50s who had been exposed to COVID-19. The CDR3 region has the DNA TGTGCCAGCAGTTTAGCCTCGGGGGGCAGCATCATGAACACTGAAGCTTTCTTT. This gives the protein CASSLASGGSIMNTEAFF.